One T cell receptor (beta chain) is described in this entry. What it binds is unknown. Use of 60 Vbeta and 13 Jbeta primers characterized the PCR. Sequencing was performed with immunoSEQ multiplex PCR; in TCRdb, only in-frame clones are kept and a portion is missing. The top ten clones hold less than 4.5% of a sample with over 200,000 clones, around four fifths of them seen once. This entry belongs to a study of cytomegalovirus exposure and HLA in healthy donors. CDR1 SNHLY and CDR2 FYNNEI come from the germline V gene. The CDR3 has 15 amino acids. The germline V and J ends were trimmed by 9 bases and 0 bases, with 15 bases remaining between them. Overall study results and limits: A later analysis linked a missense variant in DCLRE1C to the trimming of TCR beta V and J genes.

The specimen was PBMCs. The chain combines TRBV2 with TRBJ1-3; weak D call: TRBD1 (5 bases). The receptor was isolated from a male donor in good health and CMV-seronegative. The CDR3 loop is CASSIGANSGNTIYF. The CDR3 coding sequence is TGTGCCAGTTCGATAGGGGCCAACTCTGGAAACACCATATATTTT.